This T cell receptor (beta chain) was retrieved from a study of blood T cell repertoires in COVID-19. At the level of the study: Acute and convalescent COVID-19 specimens originated in the United States, Italy and Spain. T cells, B-cell-depleted T cells, or PBMCs supplied cDNA or gDNA.

Original analysis: The authors estimated nucleated cell counts from reference gene primer amplification. Some clones are missing from TCRdb's copy, which holds only in-frame ones; the method was immunoSEQ multiplex PCR. The DNA was the basis for D and trimming; V, J and clone size are from that table. The table lists about 120,000 clones, approximately 87% of them singletons. Germline V lookup: CDR1 MNHEY, CDR2 SVGEGT. The CDR3 runs 14 residues. Trimming pared 3 bases from V and 1 base from J, leaving 9 bases between. The sequenced sample consisted of peripheral blood. This clonotype was obtained from a man aged 25-45 years with acute or convalescent COVID-19. The chain combines TRBV6-2 or TRBV6-3 with TRBJ1-2; D perhaps matches TRBD1 (5 bases). In DNA form, the CDR3 reads TGTGCCAGCAGTTATCAGGGTCTTAACTATGGCTACACCTTC. This encodes CASSYQGLNYGYTF.